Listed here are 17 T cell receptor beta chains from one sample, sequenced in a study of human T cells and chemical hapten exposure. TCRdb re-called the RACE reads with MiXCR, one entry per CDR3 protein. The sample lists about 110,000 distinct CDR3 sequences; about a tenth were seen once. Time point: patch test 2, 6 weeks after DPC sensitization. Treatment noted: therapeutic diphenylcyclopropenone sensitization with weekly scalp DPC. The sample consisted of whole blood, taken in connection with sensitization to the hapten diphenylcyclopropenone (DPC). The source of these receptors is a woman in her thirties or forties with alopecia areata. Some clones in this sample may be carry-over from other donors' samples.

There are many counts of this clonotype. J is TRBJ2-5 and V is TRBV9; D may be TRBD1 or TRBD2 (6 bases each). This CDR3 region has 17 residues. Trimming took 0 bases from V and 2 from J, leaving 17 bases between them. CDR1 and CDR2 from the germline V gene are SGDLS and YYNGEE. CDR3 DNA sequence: TGTGCCAGCAGCGTAGGCCCCGCACGGGGGCGGCAAGAGACCCAGTACTTC. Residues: CASSVGPARGRQETQYF.

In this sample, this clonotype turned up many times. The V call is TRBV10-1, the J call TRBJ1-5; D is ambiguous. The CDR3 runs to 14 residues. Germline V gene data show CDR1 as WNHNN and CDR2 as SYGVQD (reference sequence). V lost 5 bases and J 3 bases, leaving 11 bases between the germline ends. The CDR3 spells CASSPELNNQPQHF. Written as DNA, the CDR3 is TGCGCCAGCAGTCCCGAGTTGAACAATCAGCCCCAGCATTTT.

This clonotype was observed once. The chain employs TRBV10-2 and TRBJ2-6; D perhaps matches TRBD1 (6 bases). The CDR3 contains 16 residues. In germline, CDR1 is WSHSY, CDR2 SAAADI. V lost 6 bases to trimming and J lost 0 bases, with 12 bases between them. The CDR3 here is CASREQGSSGANVLTF. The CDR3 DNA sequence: TGCGCCAGCAGGGAACAGGGTTCCTCTGGGGCCAACGTCCTGACTTTC.

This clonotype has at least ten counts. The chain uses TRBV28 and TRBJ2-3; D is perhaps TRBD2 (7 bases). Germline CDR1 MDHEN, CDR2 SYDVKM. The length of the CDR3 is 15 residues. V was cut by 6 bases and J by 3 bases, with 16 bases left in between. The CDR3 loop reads CASSLGGGITDTQYF. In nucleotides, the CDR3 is TGTGCCAGCAGCTTAGGGGGGGGGATAACAGATACGCAGTATTTT.

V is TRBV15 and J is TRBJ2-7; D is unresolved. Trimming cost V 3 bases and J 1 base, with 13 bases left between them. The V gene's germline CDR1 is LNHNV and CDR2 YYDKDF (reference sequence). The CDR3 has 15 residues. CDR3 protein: CATSSDTAHSYEQYF. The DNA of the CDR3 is TGTGCCACCAGCAGTGACACTGCCCATTCCTACGAGCAGTACTTC. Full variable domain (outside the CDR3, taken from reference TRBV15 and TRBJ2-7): DAMVIQNPRYQVTQFGKPVTLSCSQTLNHNVMYWYQQKSSQAPKLLFHYYDKDFNNEADTPDNFQSRRPNTSFCFLDIRSPGLGDTAMYLCATSSDTAHSYEQYFGPGTRLTVT.

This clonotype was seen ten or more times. The CDR3 sequence is CASSLGGQGLYEQYF. The CDR3 DNA sequence: TGTGCCAGCAGCTTAGGTGGACAGGGTCTATACGAGCAGTACTTC. V and J are TRBV7-2 and TRBJ2-7; the match to TRBD1 covers 8 bases. This CDR3 has 15 residues. V lost 1 base and J lost 4; bases outside the gene matches: 6. The germline V gene encodes CDR1 SGHTA and CDR2 FQGNSA.

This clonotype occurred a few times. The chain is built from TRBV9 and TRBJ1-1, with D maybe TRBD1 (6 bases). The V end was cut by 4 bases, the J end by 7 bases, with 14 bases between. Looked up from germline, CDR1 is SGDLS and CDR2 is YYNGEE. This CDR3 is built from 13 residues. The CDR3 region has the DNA TGTGCCAGCAGCTTCACAGGGTCCGGTGAAGCTTTCTTT. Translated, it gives CASSFTGSGEAFF.

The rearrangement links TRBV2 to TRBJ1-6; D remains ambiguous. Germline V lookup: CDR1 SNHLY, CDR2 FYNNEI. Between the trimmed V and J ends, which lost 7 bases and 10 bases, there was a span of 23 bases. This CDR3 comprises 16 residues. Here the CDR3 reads CASTKKGNSLGSPLHF. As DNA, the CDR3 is TGTGCCAGCACCAAGAAAGGGAACAGCTTAGGGTCACCCCTCCACTTT. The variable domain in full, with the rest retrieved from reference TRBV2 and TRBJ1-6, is EPEVTQTPSHQVTQMGQEVILRCVPISNHLYFYWYRQILGQKVEFLVSFYNNEISEKSEIFDDQFSVERPDGSNFTLKIRSTKLEDSAMYFCASTKKGNSLGSPLHFGNGTRLTVT.

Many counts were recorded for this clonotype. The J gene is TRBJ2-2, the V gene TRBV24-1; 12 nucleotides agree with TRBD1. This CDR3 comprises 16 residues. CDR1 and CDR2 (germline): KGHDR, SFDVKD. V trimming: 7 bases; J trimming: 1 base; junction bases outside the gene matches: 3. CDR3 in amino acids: CATSRDRGLNTGELFF. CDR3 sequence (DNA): TGTGCCACCAGCCGGGACAGGGGGCTGAACACCGGGGAGCTGTTTTTT.

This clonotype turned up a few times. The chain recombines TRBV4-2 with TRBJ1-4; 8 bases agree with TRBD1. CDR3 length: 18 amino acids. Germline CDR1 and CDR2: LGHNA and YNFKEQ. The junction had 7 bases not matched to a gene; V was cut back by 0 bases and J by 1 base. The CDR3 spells CASSQDRPGGGTNEKLFF. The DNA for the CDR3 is TGTGCCAGCAGCCAAGATCGCCCAGGGGGCGGAACTAATGAAAAACTGTTTTTT.

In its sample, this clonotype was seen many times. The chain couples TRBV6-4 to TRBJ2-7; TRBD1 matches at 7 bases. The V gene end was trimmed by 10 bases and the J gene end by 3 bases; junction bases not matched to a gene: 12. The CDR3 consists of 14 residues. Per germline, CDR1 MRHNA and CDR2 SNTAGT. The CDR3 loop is CATQVRGLDYEQYF. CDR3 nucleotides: TGTGCCACCCAGGTCAGGGGGTTAGACTACGAGCAGTACTTC.

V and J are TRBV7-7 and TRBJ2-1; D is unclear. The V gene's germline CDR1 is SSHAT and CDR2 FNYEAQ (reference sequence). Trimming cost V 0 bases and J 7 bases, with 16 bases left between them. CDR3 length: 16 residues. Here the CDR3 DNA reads TGTGCCAGCAGCTTAGCGGCGGCAGGCTGGCCTAATGAGCAGTTCTTC. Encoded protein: CASSLAAAGWPNEQFF.

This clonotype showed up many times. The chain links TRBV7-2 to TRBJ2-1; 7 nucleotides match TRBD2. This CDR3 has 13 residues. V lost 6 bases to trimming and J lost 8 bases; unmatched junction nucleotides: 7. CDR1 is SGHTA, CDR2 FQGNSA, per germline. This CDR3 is CASSSRGGDEQFF. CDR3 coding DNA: TGTGCCAGCAGTTCGCGGGGAGGGGATGAGCAGTTCTTC. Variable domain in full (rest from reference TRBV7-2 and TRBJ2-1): GAGVSQSPSNKVTEKGKDVELRCDPISGHTALYWYRQSLGQGLEFLIYFQGNSAPDKSGLPSDRFSAERTGGSVSTLTIQRTQQEDSAVYLCASSSRGGDEQFFGPGTRLTVL.

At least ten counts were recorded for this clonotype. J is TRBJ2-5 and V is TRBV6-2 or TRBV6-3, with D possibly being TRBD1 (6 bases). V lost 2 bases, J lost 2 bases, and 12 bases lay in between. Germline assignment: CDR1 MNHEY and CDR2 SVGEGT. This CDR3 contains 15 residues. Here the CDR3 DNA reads TGTGCCAGCAGTTACCTGTGGGGGACACAAGAGACCCAGTACTTC. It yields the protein CASSYLWGTQETQYF.

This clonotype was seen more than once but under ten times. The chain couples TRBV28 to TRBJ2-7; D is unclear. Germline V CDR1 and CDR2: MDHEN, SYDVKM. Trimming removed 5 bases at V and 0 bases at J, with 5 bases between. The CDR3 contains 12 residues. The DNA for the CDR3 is TGTGCCAGCAGTATCAGCTCCTACGAGCAGTACTTC. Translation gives CASSISSYEQYF. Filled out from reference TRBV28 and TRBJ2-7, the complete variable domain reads DVKVTQSSRYLVKRTGEKVFLECVQDMDHENMFWYRQDPGLGLRLIYFSYDVKMKEKGDIPEGYSVSREKKERFSLILESASTNQTSMYLCASSISSYEQYFGPGTRLTVT.

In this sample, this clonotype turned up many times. CDR3: CASSSGTTNTGELFF. CDR3 DNA: TGTGCCAGCAGTTCCGGAACAACGAACACCGGGGAGCTGTTTTTT. The V call is TRBV28, the J call TRBJ2-2; D is undetermined. Germline lookup yields CDR1 MDHEN and CDR2 SYDVKM. CDR3 length equals 15 residues. Between the trimmed V and J ends, which lost 4 bases and 0 bases, there was a span of 9 bases.

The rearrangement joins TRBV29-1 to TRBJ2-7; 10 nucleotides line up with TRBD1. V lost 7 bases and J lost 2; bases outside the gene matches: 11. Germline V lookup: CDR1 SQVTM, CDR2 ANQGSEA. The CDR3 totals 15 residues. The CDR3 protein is CSGVDWDRGTYEQYF. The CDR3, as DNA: TGCAGCGGAGTGGATTGGGACAGGGGAACCTACGAGCAGTACTTC.